Included here is one T cell receptor beta chain sequence, with context. TCRdb keeps only in-frame clones here, not all; method: immunoSEQ multiplex PCR. Here the sample spans some 300,000 clones, under 90% being singletons. The germline V gene has CDR1 MNHEY and CDR2 SMNVEV (reference sequence). V shed 4 bases, J shed 4 bases, and the junction held 5 bases outside the gene matches. This CDR3 is 15 amino acids long. Study members were between 18 and 89 years old and lived in approximately 25 US regions. Participant-given clinical history determined each cohort assignment. The record originates from a study of blood T cell repertoires in COVID-19. Study details: The samples span acute and convalescent COVID-19 from the United States, Italy and Spain.

The specimen was PBMCs or T cells enriched from blood (not recorded which). The chain is built from TRBV27 and TRBJ2-7, with 12 bases matching TRBD2. The clonotype comes from a woman in her forties or fifties who had been exposed to COVID-19. The CDR3 loop reads CASSSLAGGLYEQYF. The CDR3 bases are TGTGCCAGCAGTTCCCTAGCGGGGGGGTTATACGAGCAGTACTTC.